This T cell receptor beta chain was identified during a study of OX40 agonist ivuxolimab in advanced cancers. Germline values: CDR1 LNHDA, CDR2 SQIVND (reference sequence). The CDR3 covers 15 residues. Losses at the gene ends were 3 bases for V and 0 bases for J; bases not matched to a gene: 4. TCRdb's copy holds only in-frame clones and misses some; the assay was immunoSEQ multiplex PCR. The repertoire consists of roughly 92,000 clones, with around nine tenths occurring once and the leading ten covering 0.7% to 1%. Baseline was the first blood sampling point, followed by cycle 4 day 1 and cycle 7 day 1.

The chain has TRBV19 and TRBJ1-1, with 7 positions matching TRBD1. The TCR comes from an adult with an advanced solid tumor such as melanoma, head and neck, liver or kidney cancer. Source: CD4+ or CD8+ T cells sorted from blood, taken in a trial of the OX40 agonist ivuxolimab. The CDR3 sequence: CASSIHRGMNTEAFF. The CDR3 nucleotides are TGTGCCAGTAGTATCCACAGGGGAATGAACACTGAAGCTTTCTTT.